These T cell receptor beta chains were read from a single sample in a study of CD8 T cells in ankylosing spondylitis. TCRdb re-called the 5' RACE reads through MiXCR, storing one row per CDR3 protein. The sample carries approximately 340,000 distinct CDR3 sequences, 14% to 15% recorded once. Sequences were obtained from blood, either unsorted or a sorted T cell fraction (not recorded which). The receptors here all came from a male donor with ankylosing spondylitis or in good health (not recorded which). Both conserved end residues are part of each CDR3. Clone size is not always given. Where it is, it says once, few, many or a class for expanded clones.

J gene | V gene | clone size | CDR3 protein
TRBJ2-1 | TRBV10-3 | many | CAITPDRVGNEQFF
TRBJ2-3 | TRBV20-1 | few | CSALDSSTDTQYF
TRBJ2-1 | TRBV5-1 | once | CASGGGGMMTEQFF
TRBJ2-7 | TRBV13 | few | CASSSWTGRNEQYF
TRBJ2-7 | TRBV29-1 | few | CSVDPGGGDEQYF
TRBJ2-1 | TRBV11-1 | few | CASRKGLAGEDSYNEQFF
TRBJ2-7 | TRBV5-1 | - | CASSLVGGRDEQYF
TRBJ2-3 | TRBV25-1 | - | CASSDWGGTSTDTQYF
TRBJ2-7 | TRBV20-1 | - | CSARDRVGGEQYF
TRBJ2-1 | TRBV7-9 | few | CASSPRESYNEQFF
TRBJ2-3 | TRBV12-3/TRBV12-4 | - | CASSLGGRAGDTQYF
TRBJ2-7 | TRBV7-2 | few | CASSWEGAYEQYF
TRBJ2-3 | TRBV27 | - | CASSWGRTDTQYF
TRBJ2-3 | TRBV20-1 | - | CSARDRRRGGTDTQYF
TRBJ2-1 | TRBV20-1 | - | CSAPAVGASYNEQFF
TRBJ2-3 | TRBV7-2 | - | CASSRGLAGTQYF
TRBJ1-1 | TRBV5-1 | many | CASSIRDRYTEAFF
TRBJ2-2 | TRBV7-8 | few | CASRLTSGRVAGELFF
TRBJ2-7 | TRBV7-2 | few | CASSLASGPLEQYF
TRBJ1-1 | TRBV5-6 | few | CASSQGPGATEAFF
TRBJ1-3 | TRBV20-1 | - | CSVPQGIAGNTIYF
TRBJ2-4 | TRBV12-3/TRBV12-4 | few | CASLLGGDRGLAKNIQYF
TRBJ1-2 | TRBV27 | - | CASGKRQALVGYTF
TRBJ2-5 | TRBV5-1 | - | CASSLTGGRGETQYF
TRBJ2-7 | TRBV3-1 | - | CASSQDLTGGTRSYEQYF
TRBJ1-1 | TRBV7-2 | few | CASSRRGLAFF
TRBJ2-5 | TRBV6-1 | few | CASSSRAQQETQYF
TRBJ2-7 | TRBV5-1 | - | CATRSSLQTYEQYF
TRBJ2-3 | TRBV7-8 | many | CASSLEAGSGGTDTQYF
TRBJ2-5 | TRBV20-1 | few | CSASKGLAGRRETQYF
TRBJ2-2 | TRBV7-2 | - | CASSLAATGGVKGTGELFF
TRBJ2-4 | TRBV20-1 | - | CSAETGGRRNIQYF
TRBJ2-2 | TRBV5-1 | many | CASSWSSPGTGELFF
TRBJ2-5 | TRBV7-2 | - | CASSRWEQETQYF
TRBJ2-1 | TRBV5-1 | few | CASSVDMGPYNEQFF
TRBJ1-1 | TRBV29-1 | few | CSVRTGMDTEAFF
TRBJ2-7 | TRBV29-1 | - | CSVEKGYEQYF
TRBJ2-7 | TRBV29-1 | - | CSVNRGGGYEQYF
TRBJ2-5 | TRBV20-1 | - | CSAIRGFQETQYF
TRBJ1-2 | TRBV11-2 | - | CASSADRGQGYGYTF
TRBJ1-5 | TRBV6-1 | - | CASSEGATAWGNQPQHF
TRBJ2-2 | TRBV18 | - | CASSPQLGVNTGELFF
TRBJ2-1 | TRBV3-1 | once | CASGSGGYSYNEQFF
TRBJ2-1 | TRBV3-1 | - | CASSGGHQFF
TRBJ2-3 | TRBV18 | - | CASSRGQTYTDTQYF
TRBJ2-2 | TRBV5-1 | - | CASSLKGVTGELIF
TRBJ2-7 | TRBV12-3/TRBV12-4 | - | CASRTGESSYEQYF
TRBJ1-2 | TRBV18 | few | CASSPQSLVTFFYGYTF
TRBJ1-5 | TRBV12-5 | - | CASGLDRGQGRQPQHF
TRBJ2-7 | TRBV4-2 | few | CASSQDSQGHRSYEQYF
TRBJ1-5 | TRBV7-9 | - | CASSRQGDSNQPQHF
TRBJ2-1 | TRBV5-1 | - | CASSPTTLAGEQFF
TRBJ1-4 | TRBV27 | few | CASSTNRGVDEKLFF
TRBJ1-2 | TRBV16 | few | CASSDPAGSNYGYTF